The clone carrying this T cell receptor beta chain is classed as medium-sized. Its antigen is not identified. Time point denoted: sample taken at primary tumor resection. Unsorted tumor, nontumor lung tissue or cryopreserved PBMC supplied the whole RNA. This record belongs to a study of spatial heterogeneity in lung cancer. In the study overall: Sequencing consistently turned up more beta-chain sequences than alpha-chain sequences.

CDR1 is MNHEY and CDR2 is SMNVEV in the germline V gene (reference sequence). The length of the CDR3 is 17 residues. Trimming shortened V by 5 bases and J by 2 bases, and 20 bases separated the two germline ends. TCR cDNA molecules each had a unique molecular identifier. TCRdb processed the 5' RACE reads anew with MiXCR; each CDR3 protein has one entry. The data contain about 3,200 distinct CDR3 sequences, 16% of them seen just once; the ten biggest clones take up about 88%. Findings and caveats of the study: At tumor resection, ubiquitous expanded TCRs were detected in blood more often than later.

This TCR came from a female donor with early-stage non-small cell lung cancer. The sample consisted of PBMCs, taken at surgery. V and J are TRBV27 and TRBJ2-3; D is possibly TRBD1 (6 bases). This chain's CDR3 is CASSLRGAKFPTDTQYF. The CDR3 nucleotides read TGTGCCAGCAGTCTCAGGGGCGCGAAGTTTCCCACAGATACGCAGTATTTT.